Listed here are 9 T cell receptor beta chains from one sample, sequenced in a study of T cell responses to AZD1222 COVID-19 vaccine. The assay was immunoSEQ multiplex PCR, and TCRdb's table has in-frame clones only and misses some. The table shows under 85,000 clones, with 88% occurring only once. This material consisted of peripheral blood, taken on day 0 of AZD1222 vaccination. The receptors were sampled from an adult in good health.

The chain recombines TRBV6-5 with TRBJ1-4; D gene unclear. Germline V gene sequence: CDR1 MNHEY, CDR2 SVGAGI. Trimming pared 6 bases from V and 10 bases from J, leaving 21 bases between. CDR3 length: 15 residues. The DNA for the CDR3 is TGTGCCAGCAGCCCGAGAGGGCCTGACGGAGGAAAACTGTTTTTT. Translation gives CASSPRGPDGGKLFF.

The CDR3 region is CASSEDSRWSEQFF. CDR3 nucleotides: TGCGCCAGCAGCGAGGACTCGAGATGGAGTGAGCAGTTCTTC. The chain combines TRBV5-1 with TRBJ2-1, with D possibly TRBD2 on 5 matching bases. V lost 4 bases, J lost 9 bases, and 17 bases lay in between. This CDR3 has 14 amino acids. Germline lookup yields CDR1 SGHRS and CDR2 YFSETQ.

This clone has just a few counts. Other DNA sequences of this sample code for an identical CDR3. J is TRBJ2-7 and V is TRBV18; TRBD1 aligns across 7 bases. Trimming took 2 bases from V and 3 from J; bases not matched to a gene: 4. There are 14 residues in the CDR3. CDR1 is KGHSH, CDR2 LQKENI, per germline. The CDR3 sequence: CASSPGWDSYEQYV. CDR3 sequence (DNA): TGTGCCAGCTCACCAGGGTGGGACAGCTACGAGCAGTACGTC.

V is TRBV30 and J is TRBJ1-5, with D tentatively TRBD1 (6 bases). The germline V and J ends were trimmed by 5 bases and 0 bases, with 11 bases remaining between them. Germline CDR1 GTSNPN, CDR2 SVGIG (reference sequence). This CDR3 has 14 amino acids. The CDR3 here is CAWQETGSNQPQHF. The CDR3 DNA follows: TGTGCCTGGCAAGAGACAGGTAGCAATCAGCCCCAGCATTTT.

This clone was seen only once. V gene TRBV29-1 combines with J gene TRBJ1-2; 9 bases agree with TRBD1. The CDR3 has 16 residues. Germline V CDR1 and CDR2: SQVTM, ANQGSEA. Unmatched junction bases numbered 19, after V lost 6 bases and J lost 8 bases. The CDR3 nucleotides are TGCAGCGTCGACCGATCCGGGACAGGGTCGTCTCGGGGCTACACCTTC. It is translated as CSVDRSGTGSSRGYTF.

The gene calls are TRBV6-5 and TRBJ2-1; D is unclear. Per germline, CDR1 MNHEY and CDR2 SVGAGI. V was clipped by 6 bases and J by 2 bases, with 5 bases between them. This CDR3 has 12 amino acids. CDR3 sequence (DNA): TGTGCCAGCAGCTCAACCTACAATGAGCAGTTCTTC. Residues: CASSSTYNEQFF.

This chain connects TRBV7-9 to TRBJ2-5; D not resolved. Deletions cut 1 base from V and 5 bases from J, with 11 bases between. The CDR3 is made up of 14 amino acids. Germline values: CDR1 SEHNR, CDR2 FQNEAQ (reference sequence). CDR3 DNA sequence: TGTGCCAGCAGCTTAGTGAACCTGAGGGAGACCCAGTACTTC. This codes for CASSLVNLRETQYF.

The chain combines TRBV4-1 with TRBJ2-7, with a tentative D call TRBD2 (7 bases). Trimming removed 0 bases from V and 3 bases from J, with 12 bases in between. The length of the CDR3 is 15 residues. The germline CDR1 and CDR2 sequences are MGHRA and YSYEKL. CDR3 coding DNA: TGCGCCAGCAGCCAAGAGGGGGGGCTGGGCTACGAGCAGTACTTC. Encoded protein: CASSQEGGLGYEQYF.

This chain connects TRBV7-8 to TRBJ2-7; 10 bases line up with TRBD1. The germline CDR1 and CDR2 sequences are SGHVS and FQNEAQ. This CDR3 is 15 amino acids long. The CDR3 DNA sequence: TGTGCCAGCAGCACGGGACAGGGGCTCTCCTATGAGCAGTACGTC. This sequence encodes CASSTGQGLSYEQYV.